This T cell receptor (beta chain) was retrieved from a study of blood T cell repertoires in COVID-19. Turning to the study itself: The cDNA or gDNA used as material had been derived from T cells, B-cell-depleted T cells, or PBMCs.

The V gene's germline CDR1 is MNHEY and CDR2 SVGEGT. The CDR3 covers 15 residues. V lost 0 bases to trimming and J lost 8 bases; unmatched junction nucleotides: 6. Study processing details: Amplification with reference gene primers provided the estimates of nucleated cell counts. Sequencing was performed with immunoSEQ multiplex PCR; in TCRdb, only in-frame clones are kept and a portion is missing. That table furnishes V, J and clone size, whereas the DNA furnished D and trimming. Of 97,000 or so clones listed, 60% to 85% are singletons. The material sequenced was peripheral blood. The chain recombines TRBV6-2 or TRBV6-3 with TRBJ2-3; 9 nucleotides agree with TRBD1. The TCR was taken from an elderly woman with active or convalescent COVID-19. The CDR3 spells CASSYSGTGTGTQYF. The CDR3 DNA sequence: TGTGCCAGCAGTTACTCCGGGACAGGGACGGGTACGCAGTATTTT.